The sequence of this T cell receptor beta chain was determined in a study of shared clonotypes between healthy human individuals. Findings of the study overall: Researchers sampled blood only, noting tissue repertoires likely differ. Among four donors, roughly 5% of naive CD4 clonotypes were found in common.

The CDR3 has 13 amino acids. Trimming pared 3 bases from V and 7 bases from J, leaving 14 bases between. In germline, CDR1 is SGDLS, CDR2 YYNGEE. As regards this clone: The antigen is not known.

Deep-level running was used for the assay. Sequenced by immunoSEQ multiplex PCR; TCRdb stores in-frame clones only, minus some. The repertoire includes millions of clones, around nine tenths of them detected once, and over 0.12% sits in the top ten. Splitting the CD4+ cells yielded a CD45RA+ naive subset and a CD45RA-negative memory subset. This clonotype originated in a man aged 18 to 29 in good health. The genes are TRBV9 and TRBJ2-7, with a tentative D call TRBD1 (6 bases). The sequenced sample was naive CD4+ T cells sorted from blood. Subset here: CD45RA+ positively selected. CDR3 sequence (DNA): TGTGCCAGCAGCGGGGCCAGGGGAGTAGAGCAGTACTTC. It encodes CASSGARGVEQYF.